The clone carrying this TCR beta chain showed up just a few times. Its specificity is not known. This sample stems from a study of a mutant IDH1 vaccine in newly diagnosed glioma. Study as a whole: Radiotherapy alone preceded vaccination by 4-6 weeks; alternatively, vaccination started with temozolomide cycles.

Study observations and caveats: Apparently unrelated to pseudoprogression were changes in the top peripheral T cell clonotypes.

CDR3 size: 15 residues. Germline V CDR1 and CDR2: SGHNT, YYREEE (reference sequence). Trimming cost V 0 bases and J 0 bases, with 9 bases left between them. Regarding time point: week 35, safety follow-up. Doses comprised 300 ug of mutant IDH1 20-mer peptide each, plus topical imiquimod. Assay used: immunoSEQ multiplex PCR; TCRdb lists only in-frame clones, some missing. Altogether tens of thousands of clones are present, 80% to 90% being singletons, with the ten largest covering about 4.1%. This sequence joins TRBV5-4 and TRBJ1-1, with D tentatively TRBD1 (6 bases). Sample: PBMCs, taken from a glioma patient whose treatment included an IDH1 peptide vaccine. The receptor comes from a man aged 25 to 40 with glioma. The CDR3 DNA reads as TGTGCCAGCAGCTTGGGGCAGGGGCTGAACACTGAAGCTTTCTTT. Residues: CASSLGQGLNTEAFF.